Each of the 3 T cell receptor beta chains below was sequenced from the same sample in a study of Graves' ophthalmopathy and Graves' hyperthyroidism. Beta-chain TCR CDR3 regions were amplified from RNA transcripts. An opening RT-PCR round employed HTBI primers and preceded a second-round multiplex PCR. MiXCR, applied by TCRdb to the multiplex PCR reads, yields one record per CDR3 protein. Of 450,000 to 600,000 distinct CDR3 sequences in the sample, less than 40% were seen once. Sequencing was performed on peripheral blood or thyroid tissue (not recorded which). Receptors were obtained from an adult man with Graves' hyperthyroidism.

This clonotype was counted ten times or more. This sequence joins TRBV12-3 or TRBV12-4 and TRBJ1-4; the D is unclear. Trimming pared 3 bases from V and 5 bases from J, leaving 10 bases between. The CDR3 length is 14 residues. DNA for the CDR3: TGTGCCAGCAGTTTGAGTCCCGCGAATGAAAAACTGTTTTTT. Its translation is CASSLSPANEKLFF.

In this sample, this clonotype turned up many times. The chain uses TRBV12-3 or TRBV12-4 and TRBJ2-7; D ambiguous. CDR3 length equals 14 residues. Trimming stripped 8 bases from V and 4 bases from J, with 18 bases between. Here the CDR3 reads CASAPPGAAYEQYF. CDR3 in DNA: TGTGCCAGCGCTCCCCCCGGTGCGGCGTACGAGCAGTACTTC.

There are a few counts of this clonotype. The chain uses TRBV28 and TRBJ2-6, with D possibly TRBD1 on 5 matching bases. The length of the CDR3 is 17 residues. With 3 bases removed from V and 0 bases from J, the gap between germline ends came to 12 bases. Germline V gives CDR1 MDHEN, CDR2 SYDVKM. Written as DNA, the CDR3 is TGTGCCAGCAGTTTCAGGGAAGGCCGCTCTGGGGCCAACGTCCTGACTTTC. Its protein product is CASSFREGRSGANVLTF.